This T cell receptor (beta chain) was recorded in a study of blood T cell repertoires in COVID-19. As processed by the authors: The authors estimated nucleated cell counts from reference gene primer amplification. Method: immunoSEQ multiplex PCR; TCRdb's copy keeps in-frame clones and lacks some. D and trimming were read from the DNA, whereas the V and J calls and clone size are those reported in that table. The top ten hold 6.5% to 8.5% of the sample, which has roughly 500,000 clones, 88% seen once. Everyone who took part was roughly 18 to 89 years old, and they came from 20 to 25 US areas. Per the germline V gene, CDR1 is SNHLY and CDR2 is FYNNEI. The CDR3 has 14 amino acids. V shed 6 bases and J shed 6 bases, with 17 bases lying between them.

The sequencing input was PBMCs or T cells enriched from blood (not recorded which). V and J are TRBV2 and TRBJ1-1; TRBD1 is a possible D gene (5 bases). This TCR came from a woman between 55 and 75 years old who had recovered from COVID-19. CDR3 region: CASRKGNQGPEAFF. The CDR3 region has the DNA TGTGCCAGCAGGAAAGGGAACCAGGGCCCTGAAGCTTTCTTT.